This T cell receptor (beta chain) originates from a study of T cell clones after liver transplantation. Study at large: Samples came from ITN030ST, which attempted immunosuppression withdrawal within 2 years of liver transplantation. Post-transplant blood was tracked for graft-donor-reactive T cell clones identified in a pre-transplant mixed lymphocyte reaction.

TCRdb's copy holds only in-frame clones and misses some; the assay was immunoSEQ multiplex PCR. The profile shows tens of thousands of clones, about four fifths of them singletons. Points on this clone: The antigen remains unidentified.

Overall study results and limits: These preliminary findings come from unstandardized post-transplant sampling times.

This TCR derives from a human patient who received a liver transplant. Part of the T cell pool may stem from the graft donor. Sequencing used CD8+ T cells from blood, obtained 54 months after liver transplant.

CDR3 region: CASRSRGVANEQYF. The CDR3 DNA is TGTGCCAGCAGGTCGCGGGGGGTAGCGAACGAGCAGTACTTC. V usage is TRBV6-5 and J usage is TRBJ2-7, with TRBD2 matching 8 bases. The V segment lost 6 bases and the J segment 5 bases; nucleotides outside the gene matches: 9. Germline V gene data show CDR1 as MNHEY and CDR2 as SVGAGI. The CDR3 sequence is 14 residues long.